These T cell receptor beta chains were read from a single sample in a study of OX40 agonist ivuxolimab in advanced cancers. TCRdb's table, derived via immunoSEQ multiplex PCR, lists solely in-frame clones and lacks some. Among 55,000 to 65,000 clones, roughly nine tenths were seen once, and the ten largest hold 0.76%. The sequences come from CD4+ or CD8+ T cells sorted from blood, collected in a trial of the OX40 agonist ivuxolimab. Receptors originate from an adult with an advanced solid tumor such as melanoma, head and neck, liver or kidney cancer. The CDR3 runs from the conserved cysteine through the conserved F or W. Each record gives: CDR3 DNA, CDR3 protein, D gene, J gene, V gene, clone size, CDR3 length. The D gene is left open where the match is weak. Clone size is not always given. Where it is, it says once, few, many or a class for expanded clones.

TGCGCCAGCAGCTTAGGGAGTGGGGAGCAGTACTTC | CASSLGSGEQYF | NA | TRBJ2-7 | TRBV5-1 | NA | 12
TGTGCCAGCAGCCAACAGGGGATCGGGGGTGAGCAGTTCTTC | CASSQQGIGGEQFF | NA | TRBJ2-1 | TRBV7-9 | NA | 14
TGTGCCAGCAGCTGGGAGACAGGGACCCAGTACTTC | CASSWETGTQYF | NA | TRBJ2-5 | TRBV7-2 | NA | 12
TGTGCCAGCAGCTTAGGCCCCGCGCAAAGTAGCAATGAGCAGTTCTTC | CASSLGPAQSSNEQFF | NA | TRBJ2-1 | TRBV7-2 | NA | 16
TGTGCCAGCAGCTTGGCCGGTCAGGGAAACGAGCAGTACTTC | CASSLAGQGNEQYF | NA | TRBJ2-7 | TRBV5-4 | NA | 14
TGTGCCAGCAGCTTAACAGGGGGCGTTGCTGGGGCCAACGTCCTGACTTTC | CASSLTGGVAGANVLTF | TRBD1 | TRBJ2-6 | TRBV7-2 | NA | 17
TGCGCCAGCAAGGCGGGAGGGACCACAGATACGCAGTATTTT | CASKAGGTTDTQYF | TRBD2 | TRBJ2-3 | TRBV5-1 | NA | 14
TGTGCTAGCAGCGCCTCTAGCGCCTCGAACACCGGGGAGCTGTTTTTT | CASSASSASNTGELFF | NA | TRBJ2-2 | TRBV7-7 | once | 16
TGTGCCAGCAGCGGGAGGTTCGATTCCTACGAGCAGTACTTC | CASSGRFDSYEQYF | NA | TRBJ2-7 | TRBV5-5 | NA | 14
TGTGCCAGCAGCTCACCGGCTACTAGCGGGACGCAGTATTTT | CASSSPATSGTQYF | TRBD2 | TRBJ2-3 | TRBV28 | NA | 14
TGTGCCAGCATGGGGGGAAGGTACGAGCAGTACTTC | CASMGGRYEQYF | NA | TRBJ2-7 | TRBV6-1 | NA | 12
TGTGCCAGCAGGACGGATGTTGAAGAAAAACTGTTTTTT | CASRTDVEEKLFF | NA | TRBJ1-4 | TRBV6-1 | NA | 13
TGTGCCAGCAGCTTAGCGTGGACTACCGCCTACGAGCAGTACTTC | CASSLAWTTAYEQYF | NA | TRBJ2-7 | TRBV7-2 | NA | 15
TGTGCCAGCAGCTTATTTGGACAGGGGGGCAAGAATGAGCAGTTCTTC | CASSLFGQGGKNEQFF | TRBD1 | TRBJ2-1 | TRBV7-9 | NA | 16
TGTGCCAGTTGGACTAGCGGGAGTCGAGAGCAGTACTTC | CASWTSGSREQYF | TRBD2 | TRBJ2-7 | TRBV28 | NA | 13
TGTGCCAGCGGCCGGGAGGGGAGTGAGCAGTTCTTC | CASGREGSEQFF | TRBD2 | TRBJ2-1 | TRBV6-6 | NA | 12
TGTGCCAGCAGCCCCGCAGTTGTACTCGAGCAGTACTTC | CASSPAVVLEQYF | NA | TRBJ2-7 | TRBV27 | once | 13
TGTGCCAGCAAGACTAGCGGGACAGATGAGCAGTTCTTC | CASKTSGTDEQFF | TRBD2 | TRBJ2-1 | TRBV9 | NA | 13
TGTGCCAGCGGGGACAGGGGGCGCACAGATACGCAGTATTTT | CASGDRGRTDTQYF | TRBD1 | TRBJ2-3 | TRBV2 | NA | 14
TGTGCCAGCAGTCCATATGGGAGATGGACAGATACGCAGTATTTT | CASSPYGRWTDTQYF | NA | TRBJ2-3 | TRBV28 | NA | 15
TGTGCCAGCAGCTTGGGACTAGCGGGAGAGGGCGAGACCCAGTACTTC | CASSLGLAGEGETQYF | TRBD2 | TRBJ2-5 | TRBV5-4 | NA | 16
TGTGCCAGCAGCTTAGGACTATACAATGAGCAGTTCTTC | CASSLGLYNEQFF | NA | TRBJ2-1 | TRBV11-3 | NA | 13
TGTGCCAGCAGCCAAGCGCTAGCGGGAGTGCACGAGCAGTACTTC | CASSQALAGVHEQYF | TRBD2 | TRBJ2-7 | TRBV14 | NA | 15
TGTGCCAGCAGCCCCCGACTCGAGGGAAACATTCAGTACTTC | CASSPRLEGNIQYF | NA | TRBJ2-4 | TRBV9 | NA | 14
TGCAGCGTTGTTGTCTCTGGGGCCAACGTCCTGACTTTC | CSVVVSGANVLTF | NA | TRBJ2-6 | TRBV29-1 | NA | 13
TGTGCCAGCGCAGGGACTGCGCGCACCGGGGAGCTGTTTTTT | CASAGTARTGELFF | NA | TRBJ2-2 | TRBV27 | once | 14
TGTGCCTGGGGAAGGCGGCTAGCGGGAAGTTGGGATACGCAGTATTTT | CAWGRRLAGSWDTQYF | TRBD2 | TRBJ2-3 | TRBV30 | NA | 16
TGTGCCAGCAGCAAATCTCGAGAGACCCAGTACTTC | CASSKSRETQYF | NA | TRBJ2-5 | TRBV6-5 | NA | 12
TGCAGTGCTAGCAGGGGGAATGAGCAGTTCTTC | CSASRGNEQFF | TRBD1 | TRBJ2-1 | TRBV20-1 | NA | 11
TGCGCCAGCAGCCAAGAGTTTGCCACTAGCGGGGGCGAGCAGTACTTC | CASSQEFATSGGEQYF | TRBD2 | TRBJ2-7 | TRBV4-3 | once | 16
TGTGCCAGCAGTTATTACAGGGGAACTGAAGCTTTCTTT | CASSYYRGTEAFF | TRBD1 | TRBJ1-1 | TRBV6-6 | NA | 13
TGTGCCAGCAGCCCTGGGACCGCCACCGGGGAGCTGTTTTTT | CASSPGTATGELFF | NA | TRBJ2-2 | TRBV7-2 | NA | 14
TGTGCCAGCAGCTTAGTGGGACAGGGCACCGGGGAGCTGTTTTTT | CASSLVGQGTGELFF | TRBD1 | TRBJ2-2 | TRBV7-2 | NA | 15
TGTGCCAGCAGTTCCTCGACAGGGGGCGCGGGTGAGCAGTTCTTC | CASSSSTGGAGEQFF | TRBD1 | TRBJ2-1 | TRBV27 | NA | 15
TGTGCCAGCCCGCGAGCGGGAGCGCCCAATGAGCAGTTCTTC | CASPRAGAPNEQFF | TRBD2 | TRBJ2-1 | TRBV18 | NA | 14
TGTGCCAGCAGGACCGGGACAAGCCTGTTGACTGAAGCTTTCTTT | CASRTGTSLLTEAFF | NA | TRBJ1-1 | TRBV28 | NA | 15
TGTGCCAGCAGTCCCCTAGCGGGAGTCTACAATGAGCAGTTCTTC | CASSPLAGVYNEQFF | TRBD2 | TRBJ2-1 | TRBV6-5 | NA | 15
TGTGCCAGCAGCCAACGAGCGACAGACCAAGAGACCCAGTACTTC | CASSQRATDQETQYF | NA | TRBJ2-5 | TRBV11-3 | few | 15
TGTGCCAGCAGTTTTTTAACAGGGGGCGAGGGCAATCAGCCCCAGCATTTT | CASSFLTGGEGNQPQHF | TRBD1 | TRBJ1-5 | TRBV28 | once | 17
TGCGCCAGCAGCTTGGGACAGGGTTACTCCTACGAGCAGTACTTC | CASSLGQGYSYEQYF | TRBD1 | TRBJ2-7 | TRBV5-1 | NA | 15
TGTGCCAGCAGCCCGACCATAGGGAACAATGAGCAGTTCTTC | CASSPTIGNNEQFF | NA | TRBJ2-1 | TRBV11-2 | once | 14
TGCGCCAGCACCATACAGGGGGCGCCTGGGGAGACCCAGTACTTC | CASTIQGAPGETQYF | TRBD1 | TRBJ2-5 | TRBV5-1 | once | 15
TGTGCCAGCAACCCTAGGGGGAGCAGGTACGAGCAGTACTTC | CASNPRGSRYEQYF | NA | TRBJ2-7 | TRBV6-1 | NA | 14
TGCGCCAGCAGCCAAGATGTGCAGACAGAGACCCAGTACTTC | CASSQDVQTETQYF | NA | TRBJ2-5 | TRBV4-3 | NA | 14
TGCGCCAGCAGCTTGGGAGATAGCTCCTACAATGAGCAGTTCTTC | CASSLGDSSYNEQFF | NA | TRBJ2-1 | TRBV5-1 | NA | 15
TGTGCCAGCAGTCCCCCCTACAATGAGCAGTTCTTC | CASSPPYNEQFF | NA | TRBJ2-1 | TRBV6-6 | NA | 12
TGTGCCAGTAGTCCGGAGAGGGCTGATGAAAAACTGTTTTTT | CASSPERADEKLFF | NA | TRBJ1-4 | TRBV19 | NA | 14
TGTGCCAGCAGCTTAAGGCAGGCCAATCAGCCCCGGCATTTT | CASSLRQANQPRHF | NA | TRBJ1-5 | TRBV7-4 | NA | 14
TGTGCCAGCAGCACGGGACAGCCAGGTGAAAAACTGTTTTTT | CASSTGQPGEKLFF | TRBD1 | TRBJ1-4 | TRBV7-3 | NA | 14
TGCGCCAGCAGCCAAGTTCTTAGCGGGATGGGGGATACGCAGTATTTT | CASSQVLSGMGDTQYF | TRBD2 | TRBJ2-3 | TRBV4-3 | NA | 16